This T cell receptor (beta chain) is drawn from a study of shared clonotypes between healthy human individuals. Germline CDR1 is SGHTS and CDR2 is YDEGEE. V lost 4 bases and J lost 0, with 10 bases in between. The CDR3 spans 15 residues. Clones were sequenced by immunoSEQ multiplex PCR, and TCRdb holds only the in-frame ones, with some missing. Of 2 million or so clones in the sample, 85% to 95% were seen once. This chain uses TRBV5-8 with TRBJ1-4, with D uncertain. The receptor's source is a man aged 18 to 35 in good health. The sequencing sample was made of naive CD4+ T cells sorted from blood. Subset denoted: CD45RA+ positively selected. CDR3 coding DNA: TGTGCCAGCAGCAGATCGCGGGCAACTAATGAAAAACTGTTTTTT. It translates to CASSRSRATNEKLFF. Variable domain in full (rest from reference TRBV5-8 and TRBJ1-4): EAGVTQSPTHLIKTRGQQATLRCSPISGHTSVYWYQQALGLGLQFLLWYDEGEERNRGNFPPRFSGRQFPNYSSELNVNALELEDSALYLCASSRSRATNEKLFFGSGTQLSVL.